Included here is one T cell receptor (beta chain) sequence, with context. The antigen is unknown. CDR3-region Arm-PCR and iRepertoire HTBI primers produced the TCR beta libraries. Each CDR3 protein is one row after TCRdb ran MiXCR on the multiplex PCR reads. In the table there are roughly 220,000 distinct CDR3 sequences, about a sixth of which are singletons. The data originate from a study of regulatory T cells in long-lasting Graves disease. Findings of the study overall: The researchers studied only peripheral blood, not thyroid tissue. Segments TRBV28, TRBJ1-2 and TRBJ2-5 showed preferential usage in persistent disease. Small sample size may have lowered accuracy.

Time point noted: newly diagnosed GD, antithyroid drugs for less than 3 months. PBMC-derived RNA was used for the TCR library. Graves' disease diagnosis used American Thyroid Association guidelines. This CDR3 comprises 15 residues. J lost 8 bases, V lost 6 bases, and 11 bases had no gene match. The germline V gene has CDR1 MNHNS and CDR2 SASEGT. The chain couples TRBV6-1 to TRBJ2-1; 9 bases are shared with TRBD1. The input for sequencing was peripheral blood mononuclear cells (PBMCs), taken at new diagnosis, from a patient treated with antithyroid drugs. The clonotype was recovered from a female donor with Graves disease. CDR3: CASSPPGQGIDEQFF. The CDR3 DNA is TGTGCCAGCAGCCCTCCGGGACAGGGTATTGATGAGCAGTTCTTC.